This T cell receptor (beta chain) was captured by sequencing in a study of T cell responses to AZD1222 COVID-19 vaccine. Study context: Pooled samples include second doses given at about 4 or 12 weeks.

Broader study findings: The peak T cell response came first, and repertoires were sampled only after it.

Per the germline V gene, CDR1 is SGHRS and CDR2 is YFSETQ. The J segment lost 7 bases and the V segment lost 2 bases, leaving 4 bases of the junction unmatched. There are 13 residues in the CDR3. Using immunoSEQ multiplex PCR, the repertoire was profiled, and TCRdb retains in-frame clones only, with some absent. This sample has around 100,000 clones; about 86% occur once, and the top ten carry approximately 15%. About this clone: Its specificity is not known.

The specimen was peripheral blood, collected on day 0 of AZD1222 vaccination. The sequence was obtained from an adult in good health. The rearrangement joins TRBV5-1 to TRBJ1-2, with TRBD1 identical over 8 bases. The CDR3 reads CASSFTGGPGYTF. CDR3 in DNA: TGCGCCAGCAGCTTTACAGGGGGACCTGGCTACACCTTC. Complete variable domain (other parts from reference TRBV5-1 and TRBJ1-2): KAGVTQTPRYLIKTRGQQVTLSCSPISGHRSVSWYQQTPGQGLQFLFEYFSETQRNKGNFPGRFSGRQFSNSRSEMNVSTLELGDSALYLCASSFTGGPGYTFGSGTRLTVV.